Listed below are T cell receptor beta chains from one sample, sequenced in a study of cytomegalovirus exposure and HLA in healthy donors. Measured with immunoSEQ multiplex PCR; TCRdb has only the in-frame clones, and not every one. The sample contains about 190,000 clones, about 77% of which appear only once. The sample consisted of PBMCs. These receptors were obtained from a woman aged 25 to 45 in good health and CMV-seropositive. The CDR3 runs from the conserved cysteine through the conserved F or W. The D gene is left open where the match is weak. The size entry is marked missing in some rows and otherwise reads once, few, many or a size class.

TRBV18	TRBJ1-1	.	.	CASSPTSRVGDSNTEAFF	TGTGCCAGCTCACCAACTTCCAGGGTGGGGGACTCGAACACTGAAGCTTTCTTT
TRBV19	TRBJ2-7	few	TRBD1	CASSPGQGYYEQYF	TGTGCCAGTAGTCCCGGACAGGGCTATTACGAGCAGTACTTC
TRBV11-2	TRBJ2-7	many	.	CASQLGPGSFYEQYF	TGTGCCAGCCAACTCGGTCCGGGGTCCTTCTACGAGCAGTACTTC
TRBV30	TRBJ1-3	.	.	CAWSSLAGAGNTIYF	TGTGCCTGGAGCTCCCTAGCAGGGGCTGGAAACACCATATATTTT
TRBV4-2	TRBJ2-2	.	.	CASSLSGYGELFF	TGTGCCAGCAGCCTTAGCGGCTACGGGGAGCTGTTTTTT
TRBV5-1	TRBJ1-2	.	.	CASSLLPSGLNYGYTF	TGCGCCAGCAGCCTGTTGCCGTCAGGGCTCAACTATGGCTACACCTTC
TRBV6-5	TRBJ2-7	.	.	CASSYSGAGTYEQYF	TGTGCCAGCAGTTACTCGGGCGCAGGAACCTACGAGCAGTACTTC
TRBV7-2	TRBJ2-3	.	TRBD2	CASSLVRGGADTQYF	TGTGCCAGCAGCTTGGTTCGGGGGGGAGCAGATACGCAGTATTTT
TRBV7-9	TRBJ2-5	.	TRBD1	CASRSDRGGINLDF	TGTGCCAGCAGATCCGACAGGGGTGGGATCAATTTGGACTTC
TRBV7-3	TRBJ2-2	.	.	CASSLLPSGLRRELFF	TGTGCCAGCAGCCTCCTTCCCTCGGGACTCCGCCGGGAGCTGTTTTTT
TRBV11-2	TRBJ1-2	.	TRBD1	CASSSIRDREGVERYGYTF	TGTGCCAGCAGCTCAATCCGGGACAGGGAAGGGGTTGAGCGCTATGGCTACACCTTC
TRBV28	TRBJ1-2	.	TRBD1	CASRRQGPDGYTF	TGTGCCAGCAGGCGACAGGGTCCGGATGGCTACACCTTC
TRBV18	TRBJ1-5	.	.	CASSPRARSLQDQPQHF	TGTGCCAGCTCACCACGGGCCAGGTCCCTCCAAGACCAGCCCCAGCATTTT
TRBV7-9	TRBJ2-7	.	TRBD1	CASSFYRDRVDEQYF	TGTGCCAGCAGCTTCTACCGGGACAGGGTAGACGAGCAGTACTTC
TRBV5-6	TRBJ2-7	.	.	CASRTDYSSSEQYF	TGTGCCAGCAGAACCGACTATTCGTCGAGCGAGCAGTACTTC
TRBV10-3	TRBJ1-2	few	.	CAISEIETGGYTF	TGTGCCATCAGTGAGATCGAGACAGGCGGCTACACCTTC
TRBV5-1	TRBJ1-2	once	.	CASSLADAGPYGYTF	TGCGCCAGCAGCTTGGCCGATGCAGGGCCCTATGGCTACACCTTC
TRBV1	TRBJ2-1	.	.	CTSSRSESPTSEQFF	TGCACCAGCAGCCGGAGTGAGTCCCCTACTAGTGAGCAGTTCTTC
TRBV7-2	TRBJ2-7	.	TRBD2	CASSTLAGGPGEQYF	TGTGCCAGCAGCACTCTAGCGGGAGGGCCGGGTGAGCAGTACTTC
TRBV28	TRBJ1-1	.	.	CASSLWALDTEAFF	TGTGCCAGCAGTCTATGGGCCTTGGACACTGAAGCTTTCTTT
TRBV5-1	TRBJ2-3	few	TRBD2	CASSLVVSGGPDTQYF	TGCGCCAGCAGCTTGGTCGTTAGCGGGGGGCCAGATACGCAGTATTTT
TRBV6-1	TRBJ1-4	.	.	CASIPRGGRDEKLFF	TGTGCCAGCATCCCAAGGGGGGGCAGGGATGAAAAACTGTTTTTT
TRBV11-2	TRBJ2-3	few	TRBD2	CASSFASGTTSTDTQYF	TGTGCCAGCAGCTTTGCTAGCGGCACCACTAGCACAGATACGCAGTATTTT
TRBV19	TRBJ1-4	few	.	CASSISRAEKLFF	TGTGCCAGTAGTATCTCCAGGGCTGAAAAACTGTTTTTT
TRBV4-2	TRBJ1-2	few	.	CASSQDRIQGTFYGYTF	TGTGCCAGCAGCCAAGACCGAATACAGGGAACCTTCTATGGCTACACCTTC
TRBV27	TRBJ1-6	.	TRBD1	CASKTFLRGPTYNSPLHF	TGTGCCAGCAAAACTTTCCTCAGGGGGCCCACCTATAATTCACCCCTCCACTTT
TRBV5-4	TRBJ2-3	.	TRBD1	CASSVGQATDTQYF	TGTGCCAGCAGCGTCGGACAGGCCACAGATACGCAGTATTTT
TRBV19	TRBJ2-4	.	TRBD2	CASSIGGSLAKNIQYF	TGTGCCAGTAGTATTGGCGGGAGCCTAGCCAAAAACATTCAGTACTTC
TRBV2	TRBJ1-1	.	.	CASRSNRVGNTEAFF	TGTGCCAGCAGATCAAACAGGGTCGGCAACACTGAAGCTTTCTTT
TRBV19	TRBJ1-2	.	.	CASSMFPANYGYTF	TGTGCCAGTAGTATGTTCCCGGCTAACTATGGCTACACCTTC
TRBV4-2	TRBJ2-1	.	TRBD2	CASSQEGRGAANEQFF	TGTGCCAGCAGCCAAGAGGGGCGGGGGGCCGCCAATGAGCAGTTCTTC
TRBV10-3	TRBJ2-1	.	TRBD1	CAISERTGQSYNEQFF	TGTGCCATCAGTGAAAGGACAGGGCAATCCTACAATGAGCAGTTCTTC
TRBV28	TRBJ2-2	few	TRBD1	CASSLPQGGGTGELFF	TGTGCCAGCAGTTTACCACAGGGGGGTGGTACCGGGGAGCTGTTTTTT
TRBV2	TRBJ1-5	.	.	CASNGQLNQPQHF	TGTGCCAGCAATGGACAGTTGAATCAGCCCCAGCATTTT
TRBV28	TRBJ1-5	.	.	CASRLTGGHGQHF	TGTGCCAGCAGGCTAACCGGCGGACACGGCCAGCATTTT
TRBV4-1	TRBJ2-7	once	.	CASSLTDRQAYEQYF	TGCGCCAGCAGCCTCACAGACCGACAGGCCTACGAGCAGTACTTC
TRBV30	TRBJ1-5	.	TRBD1	CAWRSTGTANQPQHF	TGTGCCTGGAGATCTACCGGGACAGCAAATCAGCCCCAGCATTTT
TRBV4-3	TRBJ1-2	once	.	CASSQRPDRPRGGYTF	TGCGCCAGCAGCCAACGACCTGACAGGCCGAGGGGGGGCTACACCTTC
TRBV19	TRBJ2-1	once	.	CASSMGRDPAYNEQFF	TGTGCCAGTAGTATGGGGCGGGACCCCGCCTACAATGAGCAGTTCTTC
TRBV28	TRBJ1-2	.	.	CASRLTGQGYGYTF	TGTGCCAGCAGGTTAACAGGGCAGGGCTATGGCTACACCTTC
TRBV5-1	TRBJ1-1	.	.	CASSLEAGPMNTEAFF	TGCGCCAGCAGCTTGGAGGCAGGCCCCATGAACACTGAAGCTTTCTTT
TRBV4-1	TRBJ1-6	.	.	CASSQVGQGKSPLHF	TGCGCCAGCAGCCAAGTCGGGCAGGGAAAGTCACCCCTCCACTTT
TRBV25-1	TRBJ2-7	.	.	CASSEQARRAYEQYF	TGTGCCAGCAGCGAGCAGGCGAGACGAGCCTACGAGCAGTACTTC
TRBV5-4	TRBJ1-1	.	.	CASSPSGANTEAFF	TGTGCCAGCAGCCCGTCAGGGGCGAACACTGAAGCTTTCTTT
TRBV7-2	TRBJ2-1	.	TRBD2	CASSSLAGSSYNEQFF	TGTGCCAGCAGTTCACTAGCGGGAAGCAGTTACAATGAGCAGTTCTTC